The 28 T cell receptor beta chains reported below all come from one sample, sequenced in a study of blood T cell repertoires in COVID-19. Generated by immunoSEQ multiplex PCR, the TCRdb table keeps only in-frame clones and is missing some. The sample includes roughly 250,000 clones, roughly 91% of them seen just once. Sample: PBMCs or T cells enriched from blood (not recorded which). Source of these receptors: a woman between 35 and 50 years old with acute COVID-19.

The DNA of the CDR3 is TGCGCCAGCAGTATCCCAGGTTCTGCTAACTATGGCTACACCTTC. Amino acids: CASSIPGSANYGYTF. The chain employs TRBV4-1 and TRBJ1-2; D call uncertain. The CDR3 runs to 15 residues. The ends were cut back, 6 bases at V and 0 bases at J, with 14 bases in the middle. Per the germline V gene, CDR1 is MGHRA and CDR2 is YSYEKL.

V usage is TRBV2 and J usage is TRBJ1-1; D is uncertain. V was trimmed by 5 bases and J by 0 bases, leaving 7 bases between them. This CDR3 has 13 residues. In germline, CDR1 is SNHLY, CDR2 FYNNEI. The CDR3, as DNA: TGTGCCAGCAGTACCAGGATGAACACTGAAGCTTTCTTT. Encoded protein: CASSTRMNTEAFF.

The V gene is TRBV30, the J gene TRBJ1-1, with D maybe TRBD1 (5 bases). Germline assignment: CDR1 GTSNPN and CDR2 SVGIG (reference sequence). V lost 3 bases, J lost 6 bases, and 8 bases lay in between. The CDR3 is 11 amino acids. The CDR3 sequence is CAWRAGPEAFF. The CDR3 region has the DNA TGTGCCTGGAGGGCAGGGCCTGAAGCTTTCTTT.

This clone was observed a handful of times. This chain links TRBV7-3 with TRBJ2-2, with 14 bases lining up with TRBD2. This CDR3 spans 17 amino acids. The trim removed 5 bases at V and 1 base at J, leaving 3 bases unmatched. Germline lookup yields CDR1 SGHTA and CDR2 FQGTGA. As DNA, the CDR3 is TGTGCCAGCAGCCGCGGACTAGCGGGGGGGAACACCGGGGAGCTGTTTTTT. Encoded protein: CASSRGLAGGNTGELFF. Variable domain in full (rest from reference TRBV7-3 and TRBJ2-2): GAGVSQTPSNKVTEKGKYVELRCDPISGHTALYWYRQSLGQGPEFLIYFQGTGAADDSGLPNDRFFAVRPEGSVSTLKIQRTERGDSAVYLCASSRGLAGGNTGELFFGEGSRLTVL.

The chain has TRBV15 and TRBJ1-5, with D unclear. The CDR3 is 16 residues long. Trimming took 0 bases from V and 0 from J, leaving 9 bases between them. Germline values: CDR1 LNHNV, CDR2 YYDKDF (reference sequence). CDR3 sequence reads: CATSRDQAYSNQPQHF. CDR3 nucleotides: TGTGCCACCAGCAGAGATCAGGCTTATAGCAATCAGCCCCAGCATTTT. Variable domain in full (rest from reference TRBV15 and TRBJ1-5): DAMVIQNPRYQVTQFGKPVTLSCSQTLNHNVMYWYQQKSSQAPKLLFHYYDKDFNNEADTPDNFQSRRPNTSFCFLDIRSPGLGDTAMYLCATSRDQAYSNQPQHFGDGTRLSIL.

This rearrangement joins TRBV15 to TRBJ1-1; D remains ambiguous. CDR1 and CDR2 (germline): LNHNV, YYDKDF (reference sequence). Trimming took off 3 bases at V and 10 bases at J, with 9 bases between the two ends. The CDR3 length is 11 residues. CDR3 nucleotide sequence: TGTGCCACCAGCAGGGGCCCGAGAGCTTTCTTT. As protein: CATSRGPRAFF.

A note on this clone: At the DNA level, this CDR3 is encoded by other sequences in the same sample as well. The chain has TRBV9 and TRBJ2-3; 10 nucleotides match TRBD1. The CDR3 has 15 residues. Germline lookup yields CDR1 SGDLS and CDR2 YYNGEE. V was pared by 2 bases and J by 0 bases, with 0 bases of the junction left unmatched. The CDR3 DNA sequence: TGTGCCAGCAGCGTGGGACAGGGGAGCACAGATACGCAGTATTTT. Its translation: CASSVGQGSTDTQYF.

The chain combines TRBV5-4 with TRBJ1-4; 8 bases align to TRBD1. Trimming at V came to 2 bases and at J to 2 bases, leaving 5 bases not matched to a gene. CDR3 length: 16 residues. The germline gives CDR1 SGHNT, CDR2 YYREEE (reference sequence). CDR3 sequence (DNA): TGTGCCAGCAGCTTAGGCCCAGGGGGCACTAATGAAAAACTGTTTTTT. It specifies CASSLGPGGTNEKLFF.

This rearrangement joins TRBV28 to TRBJ1-6, with D unclear. Per germline, CDR1 MDHEN and CDR2 SYDVKM. CDR3 length: 15 residues. Trimming removed 6 bases at V and 0 bases at J, with 9 bases between. The CDR3 DNA is TGTGCCAGCAGGTCCCCTAGCTCCTATAATTCACCCCTCCACTTT. Amino acid sequence: CASRSPSSYNSPLHF. Filled out from reference TRBV28 and TRBJ1-6, the complete variable domain reads DVKVTQSSRYLVKRTGEKVFLECVQDMDHENMFWYRQDPGLGLRLIYFSYDVKMKEKGDIPEGYSVSREKKERFSLILESASTNQTSMYLCASRSPSSYNSPLHFGNGTRLTVT.

The V call is TRBV28, the J call TRBJ1-2; 8 bases match TRBD1. Germline values: CDR1 MDHEN, CDR2 SYDVKM. The CDR3 loop spans 13 amino acids. V was clipped by 4 bases and J by 6 bases; unmatched bases: 4. In DNA, the CDR3 is TGTGCCAGCAGTTCCCTCAGGGGGCATGGCTACACCTTC. It specifies CASSSLRGHGYTF.

The chain joins TRBV7-6 to TRBJ2-7; tentatively, D is TRBD2 (5 bases). CDR1 is SGHVS and CDR2 is FNYEAQ in the germline V gene. V was pared by 5 bases and J by 5 bases, with 22 bases between. The CDR3 runs 16 residues. CDR3 amino acids: CASSPQYGRRVNEQYF. Here the CDR3 DNA reads TGTGCCAGCAGCCCCCAATATGGCCGGCGGGTCAACGAGCAGTACTTC. The full variable domain, rest sourced from reference TRBV7-6 and TRBJ2-7, is GAGVSQSPRYKVTKRGQDVALRCDPISGHVSLYWYRQALGQGPEFLTYFNYEAQQDKSGLPNDRFSAERPEGSISTLTIQRTEQRDSAMYRCASSPQYGRRVNEQYFGPGTRLTVT.

This chain joins TRBV7-2 and TRBJ2-1; the match to TRBD2 covers 10 bases. CDR3 size: 15 residues. Germline-derived CDR1 and CDR2 are SGHTA and FQGNSA. With 3 bases clipped from V and 2 bases from J, the junction kept 1 base outside the gene matches. CDR3 amino acids: CASSFTSGTYNEQFF. CDR3 sequence (DNA): TGTGCCAGCAGCTTTACTAGCGGGACCTACAATGAGCAGTTCTTC.

The chain combines TRBV5-6 with TRBJ1-1, with 7 bases that match TRBD1. The CDR3 sequence is 16 residues long. Looked up from germline, CDR1 is SGHDT and CDR2 is YYEEEE. J lost 1 base, V lost 2 bases, and 8 bases had no gene match. As DNA, the CDR3 is TGTGCCAGCAGCTTCGAGACAGGGACACGGAACACTGAAGCTTTCTTT. Translation: CASSFETGTRNTEAFF.

The DNA of the CDR3 is TGTGCCAGCAGCAAGAGCTCCGGGACAGCCACAGATACGCAGTATTTT. Protein sequence: CASSKSSGTATDTQYF. The chain has TRBV9 and TRBJ2-3; 7 nucleotides line up with TRBD1. The CDR3 is made up of 16 amino acids. Trimming at V came to 4 bases and at J to 2 bases, leaving 10 bases not matched to a gene. CDR1 is SGDLS and CDR2 is YYNGEE in the germline V gene. The full variable domain, rest sourced from reference TRBV9 and TRBJ2-3, is DSGVTQTPKHLITATGQRVTLRCSPRSGDLSVYWYQQSLDQGLQFLIQYYNGEERAKGNILERFSAQQFPDLHSELNLSSLELGDSALYFCASSKSSGTATDTQYFGPGTRLTVL.

Of note for this clone: Other nucleotide sequences from this sample produce the same CDR3. The gene calls are TRBV24-1 and TRBJ2-1; possible D gene TRBD2, 5 bases. The V and J ends lost 5 bases and 0 bases respectively, with 7 bases between them. Germline V CDR1 and CDR2: KGHDR, SFDVKD. This CDR3 spans 14 amino acids. CDR3 region: CATSVGSSYNEQFF. The CDR3 DNA reads as TGTGCCACCAGTGTGGGGAGCTCCTACAATGAGCAGTTCTTC.

This rearrangement joins TRBV28 to TRBJ2-3; D is perhaps TRBD2 (7 bases). CDR3 length: 14 amino acids. The V gene lost 2 bases and the J gene lost 2 bases, with 8 bases spanning the gap. Germline V gives CDR1 MDHEN, CDR2 SYDVKM. CDR3 loop: CASSLAGATDTQYF. The CDR3 DNA reads TGTGCCAGCAGTTTAGCGGGGGCCACAGATACGCAGTATTTT.

This clone was detected once. The CDR3 DNA follows: TGCGCCAGCAGCTCAGAAGCCGGGACAGGGGGCGAGCAGTTCTTC. Amino acid sequence: CASSSEAGTGGEQFF. The chain recombines TRBV5-1 with TRBJ2-1; 12 bases line up with TRBD1. CDR3 length: 15 amino acids. Germline V lookup: CDR1 SGHRS, CDR2 YFSETQ. V shed 3 bases, J shed 10 bases, and the junction held 8 bases outside the gene matches.

The chain recombines TRBV2 with TRBJ1-2; D might be TRBD1 (5 bases). The CDR3 is 16 residues long. The germline V gene encodes CDR1 SNHLY and CDR2 FYNNEI. The germline V and J ends were trimmed by 4 bases and 1 base, with 16 bases remaining between them. The CDR3 DNA sequence: TGTGCCAGCAGTGTGGGGGGTACGGCCGGTAACTATGGCTACACCTTC. Amino acid sequence: CASSVGGTAGNYGYTF.

The chain combines TRBV30 with TRBJ1-1; D might be TRBD1 (6 bases). This CDR3 comprises 13 residues. Germline CDR1 reads GTSNPN; CDR2 reads SVGIG (reference sequence). V shed 7 bases and J shed 1 base, with 13 bases lying between them. CDR3 bases: TGTGCCTATAGCACAGGGAAGAACACTGAAGCTTTCTTT. Its translation is CAYSTGKNTEAFF. Variable domain in full (rest from reference TRBV30 and TRBJ1-1): SQTIHQWPATLVQPVGSPLSLECTVEGTSNPNLYWYRQAAGRGLQLLFYSVGIGQISSEVPQNLSASRPQDRQFILSSKKLLLSDSGFYLCAYSTGKNTEAFFGQGTRLTVV.

The chain joins TRBV18 to TRBJ1-1, with 7 nucleotides matching TRBD1. CDR3 length equals 13 residues. CDR1 is KGHSH, CDR2 LQKENI, per germline. The V and J ends lost 5 bases and 3 bases, in that order; junction bases with no gene match: 3. The CDR3: CASSIQGDTEAFF. CDR3 coding DNA: TGTGCCAGCTCAATTCAGGGGGACACTGAAGCTTTCTTT.

This sequence joins TRBV19 and TRBJ1-2; unclear D gene. Germline loops: CDR1 LNHDA, CDR2 SQIVND (reference sequence). The CDR3 is made up of 14 amino acids. The V and J ends lost 1 base and 8 bases respectively, with 14 bases between them. In nucleotides, the CDR3 is TGTGCCAGTAGTATAGCCCTGACAAGTGGGGGCTACACCTTC. It yields the protein CASSIALTSGGYTF.

V gene TRBV27 combines with J gene TRBJ2-7; D may be TRBD1 (5 bases). CDR3 length: 15 residues. Deletions cut 1 base from V and 4 bases from J, with 14 bases between. Per germline, CDR1 MNHEY and CDR2 SMNVEV (reference sequence). CDR3 DNA sequence: TGTGCCAGCAGTTTATGGGGCGGCCCCGGATACGAGCAGTACTTC. Translating it yields CASSLWGGPGYEQYF.

The chain joins TRBV11-2 to TRBJ2-1, with D possibly being TRBD2 (6 bases). Germline V gives CDR1 SGHAT, CDR2 FQNNGV. This CDR3 has 14 residues. Deletions cut 8 bases from V and 7 bases from J, with 18 bases between. The CDR3 loop is CASLGGVIGNEQFF. In DNA form, the CDR3 reads TGTGCCAGCTTAGGAGGGGTCATAGGGAATGAGCAGTTCTTC.

The rearrangement uses TRBV28 and TRBJ1-1; D not certain. V shed 1 base and J shed 1 base, with 22 bases lying between them. The germline V gene has CDR1 MDHEN and CDR2 SYDVKM. This CDR3 comprises 19 residues. The CDR3 is CASSLSSVAGSGRNTEAFF. In DNA, the CDR3 is TGTGCCAGCAGTTTATCCTCAGTGGCGGGATCCGGACGGAACACTGAAGCTTTCTTT.

The V and J genes are TRBV5-1 and TRBJ1-1; D call uncertain. Per germline, CDR1 SGHRS and CDR2 YFSETQ. The length of the CDR3 is 14 residues. Trimming shortened V by 1 base and J by 0 bases, and 7 bases separated the two germline ends. The CDR3 DNA reads as TGCGCCAGCAGCTTGAACACCATGAACACTGAAGCTTTCTTT. Protein: CASSLNTMNTEAFF.

The chain employs TRBV18 and TRBJ1-2, with 11 positions matching TRBD1. This CDR3 is 16 amino acids long. CDR1 and CDR2 from the germline V gene are KGHSH and LQKENI. The V gene end was trimmed by 1 base and the J gene end by 7 bases; junction bases not matched to a gene: 8. The CDR3 nucleotides are TGTGCCAGCTCACCACTGGGACAGGGGGGAAGCGGTGGCTACACCTTC. It codes for CASSPLGQGGSGGYTF.

This clone has a single count. The chain links TRBV30 to TRBJ1-2, with 9 bases lining up with TRBD1. V dropped 4 bases and J dropped 6; count of bases not matched to a gene: 9. The CDR3 sequence is 14 residues long. Germline CDR1 GTSNPN, CDR2 SVGIG (reference sequence). The CDR3 spells CAWNMIGQGHGYTF. The CDR3 DNA reads as TGTGCCTGGAACATGATCGGACAGGGGCATGGCTACACCTTC.

CDR3 protein: CASKQGGDSGANVLTF. The CDR3 nucleotides read TGTGCCAGTAAACAGGGGGGAGACTCTGGGGCCAACGTCCTGACTTTC. The rearrangement joins TRBV19 to TRBJ2-6; 8 bases match TRBD1. J gave up 0 bases and V 7 bases, and 5 bases lay outside the gene matches. Germline values: CDR1 LNHDA, CDR2 SQIVND (reference sequence). This CDR3 contains 16 residues.